This T cell receptor beta chain was profiled in a study of cytomegalovirus exposure and HLA in healthy donors. Study-wide findings and caveats: Certain indistinguishable V segments, among them TRBV6-2 and TRBV6-3, were excluded. An analysis that was carried out later associated fewer than 20,000 TCR beta sequences with HLA alleles at 0.05 false discovery rate. Overall, some 160 TCR beta chains were annotated as cytomegalovirus-associated.

This CDR3 is built from 15 residues. CDR1 is SGHDN, CDR2 FVKESK, per germline. Trimming cost V 0 bases and J 5 bases, with 13 bases left between them. PCR was performed using 60 Vbeta and 13 Jbeta primers. Assay used: immunoSEQ multiplex PCR; TCRdb lists only in-frame clones, some missing. The sample holds under 150,000 clones; about four fifths are singletons and the top ten take 4%. Healthy bone marrow donors supplied every sample. Regarding this clone: As yet, its antigen is unknown.

The receptor was derived from a woman aged 35 to 49 in good health and CMV-seronegative. Sequenced input: PBMCs. The chain uses TRBV14 and TRBJ2-5; D perhaps matches TRBD2 (6 bases). This CDR3 is CASSQDLGGWETQYF. CDR3 nucleotide sequence: TGTGCCAGCAGCCAAGATCTTGGAGGGTGGGAGACCCAGTACTTC. Variable domain in full (rest from reference TRBV14 and TRBJ2-5): EAGVTQFPSHSVIEKGQTVTLRCDPISGHDNLYWYRRVMGKEIKFLLHFVKESKQDESGMPNNRFLAERTGGTYSTLKVQPAELEDSGVYFCASSQDLGGWETQYFGPGTRLLVL.